This note documents a single TCR beta chain sequence. Germline V lookup: CDR1 MNHEY, CDR2 SVGEGT. V dropped 0 bases and J dropped 1 base, with 12 bases sitting between them. The CDR3 contains 16 residues. This sample is part of a study of blood T cells in healthy people across ages. A second PCR, run for about 7 to 11 cycles, used a sample-barcoded 5' primer plus a J-beta primer mix. TCRdb independently ran MiXCR on the 5' RACE reads; one entry per CDR3 protein. Of about 560,000 distinct CDR3 sequences listed, about 27% are singletons. This same sample was also taken into another study, of T cells of mothers and their children. That work states: Mothers gave over 8 million TCR beta CDR3 reads each, and children roughly 3 million each. There were no persistent microchimeric T cell clones detected.

The specimen was blood. The sequence was collected from a boy aged 2 to 10 in good health. J is TRBJ2-5 and V is TRBV6-2 or TRBV6-3, with D hard to call. The CDR3 DNA is TGTGCCAGCAGTTACTCGATTGTACCAAGCCAAGAGACCCAGTACTTC. Its translation is CASSYSIVPSQETQYF.